This TCR beta chain was identified during a study of PD-L1 blockade in urothelial cancer. Study-wide context: Chemotherapy regimens numbering 0 to 3 had been given to patients. Blood was analyzed 3 weeks (second dose) and 6 weeks after treatment start.

This table comes from immunoSEQ multiplex PCR, and its TCRdb copy is limited to in-frame clones, with some not included. The sample holds 80,000 to 90,000 clones, about 85% seen once. Indicated time point: pretreatment peripheral blood. CDR3 length: 13 amino acids. The germline V and J ends were trimmed by 2 bases and 7 bases, with 8 bases remaining between them. Germline V gene lookup returns CDR1 SNHLY and CDR2 FYNNEI. In the case of this clone: The antigen remains undetermined.

The study, taken as a whole, reports: Stronger expansion of tumor-associated clones in blood at 3 weeks distinguished durable-benefit patients.

The sequenced sample was PBMCs, obtained around atezolizumab (anti-PD-L1) treatment. The receptor's source is a man aged 55 to 70 with urothelial cancer. The chain links TRBV2 to TRBJ2-2; possible D gene TRBD2, 7 bases. For the CDR3, the DNA is TGTGCCAGCAGTGAAAGGGGGGGCGGGGAGCTGTTTTTT. This codes for CASSERGGGELFF.